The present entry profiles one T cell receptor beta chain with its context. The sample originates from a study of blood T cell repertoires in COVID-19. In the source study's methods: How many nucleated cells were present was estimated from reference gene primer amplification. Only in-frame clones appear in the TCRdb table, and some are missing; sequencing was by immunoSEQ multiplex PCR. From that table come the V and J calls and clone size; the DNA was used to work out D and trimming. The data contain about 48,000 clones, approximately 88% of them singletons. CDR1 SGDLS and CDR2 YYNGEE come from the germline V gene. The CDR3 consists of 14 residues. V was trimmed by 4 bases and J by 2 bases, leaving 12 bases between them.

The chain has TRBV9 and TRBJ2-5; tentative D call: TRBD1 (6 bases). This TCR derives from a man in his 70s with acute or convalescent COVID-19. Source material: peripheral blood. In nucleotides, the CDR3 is TGTGCCAGCAGCCTCCTTCAGGGGCAAGAGACCCAGTACTTC. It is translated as CASSLLQGQETQYF.